The entry below describes one T cell receptor (beta chain). Researchers prepared the TCRbeta library using unique molecular identifiers, the study reports. TCRdb ran MiXCR on the PCR reads and lists one entry per CDR3 protein. The table shows 100,000 or so distinct CDR3 sequences, with about 8% occurring only once. The source of the sample is a study of T-cell reconstitution after alpha-beta-depleted transplantation in children. Trimming at V came to 9 bases and at J to 0 bases, leaving 16 bases not matched to a gene. Germline V gene lookup returns CDR1 LGHNA and CDR2 YNFKEQ. The CDR3 extends over 19 amino acids.

This rearrangement joins TRBV4-2 to TRBJ2-3, with 12 bases fitting TRBD2. The source is a boy aged 2 to 10 with acute lymphoblastic leukemia, due to receive a stem cell transplant. Material: PBMCs, obtained before TCRalphabeta/CD19-depleted stem cell transplant. Here the CDR3 reads CARGSGLAGGPASTDTQYF. The DNA of the CDR3 is TGTGCCAGGGGCTCGGGGCTAGCGGGGGGGCCTGCTAGCACAGATACGCAGTATTTT.